This passage covers 28 T cell receptor beta chains from one sample sequenced in a study of T cell responses to AZD1222 COVID-19 vaccine. Profiling relied on immunoSEQ multiplex PCR, and the TCRdb table lists in-frame clones only, not all of them. The sample includes 99,000 or so clones, roughly 82% of them seen just once. This sample comprised peripheral blood, obtained on day 0 of AZD1222 vaccination. All receptors come from an adult in good health.

About this clone itself: The sample carries other DNA sequences with the same CDR3. The V call is TRBV2, the J call TRBJ2-7; no firm D call. Germline loops: CDR1 SNHLY, CDR2 FYNNEI. The V end lost 8 bases, the J end lost 3 bases, and 5 bases lay between the germline ends. The CDR3 spans 10 residues. CDR3: CASGDYEQYF. CDR3 sequence (DNA): TGTGCCAGCGGCGACTACGAGCAGTACTTC.

J is TRBJ1-2 and V is TRBV18; 9 bases map to TRBD1. V shed 5 bases and J 5 bases; nucleotides not matched to a gene: 15. CDR1 and CDR2 (germline): KGHSH, LQKENI. This CDR3 contains 17 residues. CDR3 residues: CASSGRDRVRLWYGYTF. The CDR3 nucleotides read TGTGCCAGCTCAGGCCGGGACAGGGTCCGGTTGTGGTATGGCTACACCTTC.

This chain uses TRBV29-1 with TRBJ2-7; D possibly matches TRBD1 or TRBD2 (5 bases each). Trimming removed 4 bases at V and 2 bases at J, with 15 bases between. Germline V gene sequence: CDR1 SQVTM, CDR2 ANQGSEA. CDR3 length: 14 amino acids. The CDR3 nucleotides read TGCAGCGTTGTTCAATCAGGGACCGCCTACGAGCAGTACTTC. As protein: CSVVQSGTAYEQYF.

The chain combines TRBV7-9 with TRBJ2-1; D is undetermined. The CDR3 is 11 residues long. Germline loops: CDR1 SEHNR, CDR2 FQNEAQ (reference sequence). V was clipped by 3 bases and J by 7 bases, with 4 bases between them. The DNA for the CDR3 is TGTGCCAGCAGCTTCTCGAATGAGCAGTTCTTC. It yields the protein CASSFSNEQFF.

The chain joins TRBV2 to TRBJ2-4, with D uncertain. V lost 1 base to trimming and J lost 1 base, with 5 bases between them. The germline CDR1 and CDR2 sequences are SNHLY and FYNNEI. The CDR3 is 14 residues long. This CDR3 reads CASSEDRAKNIQYF. CDR3 sequence (DNA): TGTGCCAGCAGTGAAGATAGGGCCAAAAACATTCAGTACTTC.

The chain combines TRBV5-5 with TRBJ1-6; 8 bases agree with TRBD1. CDR1 is SGHKS and CDR2 is YYEKEE in the germline V gene (reference sequence). The CDR3 is 14 residues long. The ends lost 2 bases at V and 10 bases at J; junction bases unmatched: 5. As DNA, the CDR3 is TGTGCCAGCAGCTTTGACAGGGGAGAATCACCCCTCCACTTT. It translates to CASSFDRGESPLHF.

This chain joins TRBV18 and TRBJ1-4, with unresolved D. The CDR3 contains 14 residues. Trimming stripped 2 bases from V and 7 bases from J, with 11 bases between. Germline assignment: CDR1 KGHSH and CDR2 LQKENI. The CDR3 DNA is TGTGCCAGCTCACCATTACCAGGCGGTGAAAAACTGTTTTTT. It codes for CASSPLPGGEKLFF. The full variable domain, rest sourced from reference TRBV18 and TRBJ1-4, is NAGVMQNPRHLVRRRGQEARLRCSPMKGHSHVYWYRQLPEEGLKFMVYLQKENIIDESGMPKERFSAEFPKEGPSILRIQQVVRGDSAAYFCASSPLPGGEKLFFGSGTQLSVL.

V usage is TRBV19 and J usage is TRBJ2-7; TRBD2 matches at 10 bases. With V trimmed by 5 bases and J by 5 bases, 3 bases remained unmatched. The CDR3 extends over 13 amino acids. Per germline, CDR1 LNHDA and CDR2 SQIVND (reference sequence). The DNA for the CDR3 is TGTGCCAGTAGTTTCGGACTAGCGGACGAGCAGTACTTC. Its protein is CASSFGLADEQYF.

The chain couples TRBV10-2 to TRBJ2-7, with 11 bases matching TRBD2. The CDR3 extends over 17 amino acids. Germline CDR1 and CDR2: WSHSY and SAAADI. V gave up 2 bases and J gave up 2 bases; unmatched junction bases: 8. DNA for the CDR3: TGCGCCAGCAGTGAGCCGGGACTAGCGGCCTTGACCTACGAGCAGTACTTC. Amino acid sequence: CASSEPGLAALTYEQYF.

The gene calls are TRBV14 and TRBJ1-6, with D unresolved. CDR1 SGHDN and CDR2 FVKESK come from the germline V gene. Between the trimmed V and J ends, which lost 4 bases and 9 bases, there was a span of 13 bases. This CDR3 region has 14 residues. The CDR3 DNA follows: TGTGCCAGCAGCCCCCTTGGGCGCGGTTCACCCCTCCACTTT. It translates to CASSPLGRGSPLHF.

This clone has just one count. The genes are TRBV2 and TRBJ1-4; a weak D match, TRBD1 (5 bases). CDR3 size: 11 residues. CDR1 and CDR2 (germline): SNHLY, FYNNEI. Trimming removed 7 bases at V and 8 bases at J, with 8 bases between. The CDR3 sequence is CASIGAEKLFF. The CDR3 nucleotides read TGTGCCAGCATAGGGGCGGAAAAACTGTTTTTT.

This clone was observed many times. V gene TRBV24-1 combines with J gene TRBJ1-2; D unclear. CDR3 size: 17 residues. V was trimmed by 0 bases and J by 2 bases, leaving 15 bases between them. Per germline, CDR1 KGHDR and CDR2 SFDVKD. The chain's CDR3 is CATSDLHRGKTNYGYTF. DNA of the CDR3: TGTGCCACCAGTGATTTGCATCGGGGAAAGACGAACTATGGCTACACCTTC.

The CDR3 DNA follows: TGTGCCAGCAGCTCGAGGGTGTTACACACTGAAGCTTTCTTT. Its protein product is CASSSRVLHTEAFF. V and J are TRBV5-8 and TRBJ1-1; D gene unclear. This CDR3 contains 14 residues. In germline, CDR1 is SGHTS, CDR2 YDEGEE. Between the trimmed V and J ends, which lost 3 bases and 3 bases, there was a span of 12 bases.

The chain has TRBV3-1 (or the pseudogene TRBV3-2) and TRBJ2-6; 12 positions match TRBD1. Germline V gives CDR1 LGHDT, CDR2 YNNKEL (reference sequence). The V segment lost 4 bases and the J segment 2 bases; nucleotides outside the gene matches: 6. The CDR3 covers 18 residues. CDR3 in DNA: TGTGCCAGCAGCCGCGTGGGACAGGGGGCTCCTGGGGCCAACGTCCTGACTTTC. The encoded protein is CASSRVGQGAPGANVLTF.

This clone was seen more than once but under ten times. This chain joins TRBV2 and TRBJ1-6; D might be TRBD1 (5 bases). Between the trimmed V and J ends, which lost 2 bases and 4 bases, there was a span of 9 bases. This CDR3 region has 15 residues. CDR1 and CDR2 (germline): SNHLY, FYNNEI. CDR3 region: CASSEQEGYNSPLHF. CDR3 sequence (DNA): TGTGCCAGCAGTGAACAGGAGGGGTATAATTCACCCCTCCACTTT.

This clone was seen more than once but under ten times. The rearrangement uses TRBV5-1 and TRBJ2-1; 9 nucleotides line up with TRBD2. Trimming cost V 1 base and J 5 bases; bases outside gene matches: 7. Germline V gene data show CDR1 as SGHRS and CDR2 as YFSETQ. The CDR3 length is 16 residues. CDR3 protein: CASSLRDASGDNEQFF. CDR3 in DNA: TGCGCCAGCAGCTTGCGAGACGCTAGCGGGGACAATGAGCAGTTCTTC.

The chain carries TRBV3-1 (or the pseudogene TRBV3-2) and TRBJ1-5, with 8 nucleotides matching TRBD1. This CDR3 comprises 15 residues. Germline V CDR1 and CDR2: LGHDT, YNNKEL (reference sequence). V was pared by 0 bases and J by 8 bases, with 6 bases of the junction left unmatched. For the CDR3, the DNA is TGTGCCAGCAGCCAAGACCGGCGGACAGGGAAGCCCCAGCATTTT. It is translated as CASSQDRRTGKPQHF.

V and J are TRBV7-2 and TRBJ1-3; D is uncertain. The length of the CDR3 is 16 residues. Germline-derived CDR1 and CDR2 are SGHTA and FQGNSA. Trimming left V 5 bases short and J 0 bases short, with 14 bases between. The CDR3 loop is CASSGLGSSSGNTIYF. Written as DNA, the CDR3 is TGTGCCAGCAGCGGATTGGGCAGCTCCTCTGGAAACACCATATATTTT. Supplemented by reference TRBV7-2 and TRBJ1-3, the full variable domain reads GAGVSQSPSNKVTEKGKDVELRCDPISGHTALYWYRQSLGQGLEFLIYFQGNSAPDKSGLPSDRFSAERTGGSVSTLTIQRTQQEDSAVYLCASSGLGSSSGNTIYFGEGSWLTVV.

This chain uses TRBV5-6 with TRBJ1-1, with D tentatively TRBD1 (5 bases). Deletions cut 2 bases from V and 5 bases from J, with 13 bases between. CDR3 length: 14 amino acids. CDR1 is SGHDT, CDR2 YYEEEE, per germline. CDR3 bases: TGTGCCAGCAGCTTCGGCAGGGTGGGTACTGAAGCTTTCTTT. Residues: CASSFGRVGTEAFF.

The chain joins TRBV29-1 to TRBJ1-1, with unresolved D. The CDR3 is made up of 13 amino acids. The germline V and J ends were trimmed by 7 bases and 1 base, with 13 bases remaining between them. CDR1 and CDR2 (germline): SQVTM, ANQGSEA. The CDR3 loop is CSGNRGKNTEAFF. The CDR3 bases are TGCAGCGGAAACCGGGGAAAGAACACTGAAGCTTTCTTT. The full variable domain, rest sourced from reference TRBV29-1 and TRBJ1-1, is SAVISQKPSRDICQRGTSLTIQCQVDSQVTMMFWYRQQPGQSLTLIATANQGSEATYESGFVIDKFPISRPNLTFSTLTVSNMSPEDSSIYLCSGNRGKNTEAFFGQGTRLTVV.

The chain is built from TRBV6-5 and TRBJ1-1; tentatively, D is TRBD1 (5 bases). V was clipped by 10 bases and J by 0 bases, with 18 bases between them. Germline CDR1 and CDR2: MNHEY and SVGAGI. The CDR3 runs 15 residues. The CDR3 spells CATTAPGRLNTEAFF. As DNA, the CDR3 is TGTGCCACCACAGCCCCGGGACGGTTGAACACTGAAGCTTTCTTT.

The J gene is TRBJ1-2, the V gene TRBV23-1; TRBD1 might be the D (5 bases). TRBV23-1 is identified as an open reading frame with a role that is uncertain. The V and J ends lost 2 bases and 3 bases respectively, with 25 bases between them. This CDR3 contains 19 residues. The CDR3 region has the DNA TGCGCCAGCAGTCAACAGGGCCACCCGCACACGGGACGGGACTATGGCTACACCTTC. It specifies CASSQQGHPHTGRDYGYTF.

The V and J genes are TRBV24-1 and TRBJ1-2; tentatively, D is TRBD1 (5 bases). With 7 bases removed from V and 3 bases from J, the gap between germline ends came to 20 bases. Germline CDR1 reads KGHDR; CDR2 reads SFDVKD. CDR3 length equals 16 residues. CDR3 coding DNA: TGTGCCACCAGGGGGCTCAGTGCCATGAAACACTATGGCTACACCTTC. It specifies CATRGLSAMKHYGYTF.

V gene TRBV15 combines with J gene TRBJ1-5; D perhaps matches TRBD1 (5 bases). CDR1 LNHNV and CDR2 YYDKDF come from the germline V gene (reference sequence). CDR3 length: 17 residues. V was trimmed by 1 base and J by 1 base, leaving 14 bases between them. DNA for the CDR3: TGTGCCACCAGCAGAGGGAGTGGGGGAAGGAGCAATCAGCCCCAGCATTTT. Its protein product is CATSRGSGGRSNQPQHF.

The chain has TRBV12-5 and TRBJ2-1; D call uncertain. The germline V gene has CDR1 LGHNT and CDR2 FRNRAP. The CDR3 runs 11 residues. Trimming stripped 6 bases from V and 8 bases from J, with 8 bases between. CDR3 coding DNA: TGTGCTAGTGGCCTCCACGATGAGCAGTTCTTC. Its protein is CASGLHDEQFF.

This clone was seen just once. The chain has TRBV3-1 (or the pseudogene TRBV3-2) and TRBJ1-6; D remains unclear. V lost 4 bases to trimming and J lost 0 bases, with 10 bases between them. The CDR3 covers 16 residues. Germline V gene sequence: CDR1 LGHDT, CDR2 YNNKEL (reference sequence). CDR3 sequence reads: CASSRTPGSYNSPLHF. The CDR3 region has the DNA TGTGCCAGCAGCCGAACACCCGGCTCCTATAATTCACCCCTCCACTTT.

V and J are TRBV7-9 and TRBJ2-3; no firm D call. V lost 3 bases and J lost 4, with 8 bases in between. The V gene's germline CDR1 is SEHNR and CDR2 FQNEAQ (reference sequence). The CDR3 spans 13 residues. The CDR3 loop reads CASSFPSSDTQYF. The CDR3 DNA reads as TGTGCCAGCAGCTTCCCTTCTTCAGATACGCAGTATTTT.

The CDR3 loop is CATSPRGGIYNEQFF. DNA of the CDR3: TGTGCCACCAGCCCACGGGGGGGGATTTACAATGAGCAGTTCTTC. The chain couples TRBV24-1 to TRBJ2-1; TRBD2 matches 8 bases. Germline CDR1 is KGHDR and CDR2 is SFDVKD. V shed 7 bases, J shed 4 bases, and the junction held 8 bases outside the gene matches. CDR3 size: 15 residues.